This T cell receptor beta chain emerged from a study of CD8+ T cells in alopecia areata. Background on the study: Tofacitinib was taken orally by treated patients, and the dose was 5 to 10 mg twice daily.

In each case, RNA was isolated and then reverse transcribed into cDNA as the sequencing template. Here immunoSEQ multiplex PCR was the method, and the copy in TCRdb shows in-frame clones only, minus some. The sample records 130,000 or so clones, approximately 49% being singletons. Researchers gathered lesional scalp punch biopsies and peripheral blood from patients with alopecia areata. This clone has a handful of counts. This clonotype originated in a human donor with alopecia areata. The input for sequencing was CD8+ T cells sorted from blood, taken at week 0.

In DNA form, the CDR3 reads TGTGCCATCAAGGCGGGGAACTCACCCCTCCACTTT. It encodes CAIKAGNSPLHF. The gene calls are TRBV10-3 and TRBJ1-6; no clear D gene. V lost 7 bases and J lost 10, with 11 bases in between. The CDR3 has 12 amino acids. In germline, CDR1 is ENHRY, CDR2 SYGVKD.